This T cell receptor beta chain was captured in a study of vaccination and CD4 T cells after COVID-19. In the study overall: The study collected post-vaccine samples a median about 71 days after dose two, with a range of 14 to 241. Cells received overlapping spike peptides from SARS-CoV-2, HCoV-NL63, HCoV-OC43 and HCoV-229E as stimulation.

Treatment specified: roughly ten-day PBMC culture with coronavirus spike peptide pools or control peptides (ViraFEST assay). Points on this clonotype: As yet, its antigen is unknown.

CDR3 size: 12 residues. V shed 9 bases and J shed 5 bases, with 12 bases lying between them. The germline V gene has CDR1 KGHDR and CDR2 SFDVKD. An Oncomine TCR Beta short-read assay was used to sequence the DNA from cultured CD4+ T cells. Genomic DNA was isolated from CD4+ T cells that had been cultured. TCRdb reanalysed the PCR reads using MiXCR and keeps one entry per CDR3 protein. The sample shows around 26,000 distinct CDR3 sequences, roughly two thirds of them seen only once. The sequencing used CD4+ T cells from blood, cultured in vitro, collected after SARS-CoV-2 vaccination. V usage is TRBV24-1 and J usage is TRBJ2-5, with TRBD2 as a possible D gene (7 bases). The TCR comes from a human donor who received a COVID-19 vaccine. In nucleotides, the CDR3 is TGTGCCACCCGGGGGCGGGGGGAGACCCAGTACTTC. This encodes CATRGRGETQYF.